The 18 T cell receptor beta chains in this list originate from one sample, sequenced in a study of patients and donors after allogeneic stem cell transplantation. From the RT-PCR reads, TCRdb called clonotypes with MiXCR, one entry per CDR3 protein. The profile shows about 150,000 distinct CDR3 sequences, 20% to 25% of them singletons. Sequencing used blood, either unsorted or a sorted T cell fraction (not recorded which). All receptors derive from a human donor who was either an allogeneic HSCT recipient or a stem cell or donor lymphocyte infusion donor (not recorded which). It is not recorded whose cells these are; they may come from a transplant donor.

This clonotype has only a few counts. CDR3 coding DNA: TGTGCCAGCAGCTTACAGCGGGTCACCGGGGAGCTGTTTTTT. Translated: CASSLQRVTGELFF. The V gene is TRBV7-9, the J gene TRBJ2-2, with D possibly being TRBD2 (6 bases). Trimming took 2 bases from V and 4 from J, leaving 8 bases between them. The CDR3 is 14 amino acids. CDR1 and CDR2 (germline): SEHNR, FQNEAQ (reference sequence).

In the case of this clonotype: The junction shows a germline mismatch at one end, possibly a read error. The rearrangement uses TRBV7-2 and TRBJ2-3; D is perhaps TRBD1 (6 bases). The CDR3 extends over 15 amino acids. Germline CDR1 and CDR2: SGHTA and FQGNSA. The CDR3 DNA is TGCGCCAGCAGCTTAAGAACATTCATTAGGGGGACGCAGTATTTT. As protein: CASSLRTFIRGTQYF.

The table lists this clonotype with a few counts. The genes are TRBV7-9 and TRBJ2-2; 7 positions match TRBD2. Per the germline V gene, CDR1 is SEHNR and CDR2 is FQNEAQ (reference sequence). The J segment lost 4 bases and the V segment lost 10 bases, leaving 12 bases of the junction unmatched. The CDR3 covers 15 residues. DNA for the CDR3: TGTGCCAACCTCCCCGGGCGGGAGATCACCGGGGAGCTGTTTTTT. Translation: CANLPGREITGELFF. Full variable domain (rest looked up from reference TRBV7-9 and TRBJ2-2): DTGVSQNPRHKITKRGQNVTFRCDPISEHNRLYWYRQTLGQGPEFLTYFQNEAQLEKSRLLSDRFSAERPKGSFSTLEIQRTEQGDSAMYLCANLPGREITGELFFGEGSRLTVL.

This clonotype was seen a few times. The chain links TRBV29-1 to TRBJ2-5; D not certain. This CDR3 spans 14 amino acids. Germline V gene data show CDR1 as SQVTM and CDR2 as ANQGSEA. The V end was cut by 0 bases, the J end by 5 bases, with 13 bases between. CDR3 sequence reads: CSVEDPKGYETQYF. CDR3 nucleotides: TGCAGCGTTGAAGATCCTAAAGGTTACGAGACCCAGTACTTC. Full variable domain (missing parts from reference TRBV29-1 and TRBJ2-5): SAVISQKPSRDICQRGTSLTIQCQVDSQVTMMFWYRQQPGQSLTLIATANQGSEATYESGFVIDKFPISRPNLTFSTLTVSNMSPEDSSIYLCSVEDPKGYETQYFGPGTRLLVL.

This clonotype was detected only a few times. This chain joins TRBV12-3 or TRBV12-4 and TRBJ2-4, with TRBD2 matching 7 bases. The CDR3 is made up of 15 amino acids. Trimming took 7 bases from V and 0 from J; bases not matched to a gene: 6. The CDR3 DNA reads TGTGCCAGCACCCGCGGGGGTCTAGCCAAAAACATTCAGTACTTC. It encodes CASTRGGLAKNIQYF.

The rearrangement uses TRBV10-3 and TRBJ2-3; tentatively, D is TRBD1 or TRBD2 (5 bases each). This CDR3 spans 13 amino acids. CDR1 is ENHRY and CDR2 is SYGVKD in the germline V gene. The germline V and J ends were trimmed by 10 bases and 0 bases, with 11 bases remaining between them. This CDR3 reads CATSRDSTDTQYF. CDR3 nucleotides: TGTGCCACGTCCCGGGACAGCACAGATACGCAGTATTTT.

This clonotype has more than one count but fewer than ten. This chain links TRBV7-6 with TRBJ1-1; D unclear. This CDR3 spans 15 amino acids. The germline gives CDR1 SGHVS, CDR2 FNYEAQ. The V end lost 0 bases, the J end lost 1 base, and 9 bases lay between the germline ends. CDR3 sequence: CASSLAPEGNTEAFF. DNA of the CDR3: TGTGCCAGCAGCTTAGCGCCTGAGGGGAACACTGAAGCTTTCTTT.

The V and J genes are TRBV15 and TRBJ2-3, with D tentatively TRBD2 (6 bases). V lost 7 bases, J lost 1 base, and 12 bases lay in between. The CDR3 runs 14 residues. CDR1 LNHNV and CDR2 YYDKDF come from the germline V gene (reference sequence). The CDR3 loop is CATKSSGRTDTQYF. The DNA of the CDR3 is TGTGCCACCAAGTCGAGCGGGCGCACAGATACGCAGTATTTT.

Here the CDR3 DNA reads TGTGCCAGCTCCCGGACAGGGAGTACCTACGAGCAGTACTTC. Amino acids: CASSRTGSTYEQYF. J is TRBJ2-7 and V is TRBV27; 8 nucleotides agree with TRBD1. V lost 8 bases to trimming and J lost 2 bases; unmatched junction nucleotides: 8. This CDR3 is 14 amino acids long. Per the germline V gene, CDR1 is MNHEY and CDR2 is SMNVEV (reference sequence).

This clonotype was detected a few times. V is TRBV20-1 and J is TRBJ2-4; TRBD2 is a possible D gene (5 bases). Germline V gene data show CDR1 as DFQATT and CDR2 as SNEGSKA (reference sequence). The CDR3 is 15 residues long. V lost 6 bases, J lost 0 bases, and 15 bases lay in between. The chain's CDR3 is CSAPSLGEAKNIQYF. DNA of the CDR3: TGCAGTGCCCCGTCCCTCGGGGAAGCCAAAAACATTCAGTACTTC.

This clonotype was detected only a few times. This rearrangement joins TRBV11-3 to TRBJ1-2; D gene unclear. The V gene lost 5 bases and the J gene lost 5 bases, with 12 bases spanning the gap. Germline V CDR1 and CDR2: SGHNT, YENEEA. The CDR3 length is 13 residues. The CDR3 nucleotides are TGTGCCAGCAGCGAACCGGGAGTATATGGCTACACCTTC. Encoded protein: CASSEPGVYGYTF.

The V gene is TRBV20-1, the J gene TRBJ2-2, with 14 bases aligning to TRBD2. J gave up 7 bases and V 5 bases, and 6 bases lay outside the gene matches. CDR1 DFQATT and CDR2 SNEGSKA come from the germline V gene (reference sequence). This CDR3 has 15 residues. This CDR3 is CSARTSGRTDGELFF. Written as DNA, the CDR3 is TGCAGTGCTCGGACTAGCGGGAGGACTGACGGGGAGCTGTTTTTT.

This clonotype showed up just a few times. The rearrangement links TRBV7-9 to TRBJ2-7; D is unclear. CDR1 is SEHNR, CDR2 FQNEAQ, per germline (reference sequence). The CDR3 is made up of 14 amino acids. The V gene lost 5 bases and the J gene lost 7 bases, with 18 bases spanning the gap. CDR3 sequence (DNA): TGTGCCAGCAGCCCATACCGGTCTCCTGGGGAGCAGTACTTC. Translating gives CASSPYRSPGEQYF. Filled out from reference TRBV7-9 and TRBJ2-7, the complete variable domain reads DTGVSQNPRHKITKRGQNVTFRCDPISEHNRLYWYRQTLGQGPEFLTYFQNEAQLEKSRLLSDRFSAERPKGSFSTLEIQRTEQGDSAMYLCASSPYRSPGEQYFGPGTRLTVT.

The J gene is TRBJ1-6, the V gene TRBV20-1; TRBD1 might be the D (5 bases). V lost 4 bases, J lost 8 bases, and 12 bases lay in between. This CDR3 contains 13 residues. The germline gives CDR1 DFQATT, CDR2 SNEGSKA (reference sequence). The CDR3 nucleotides are TGCAGTGCTAAATCAGGGTGGGATTCACCCCTCCACTTT. Translation gives CSAKSGWDSPLHF.

This clonotype was observed a few times. The chain links TRBV12-3 or TRBV12-4 to TRBJ2-5, with a weak D call TRBD2 (7 bases). CDR3 length: 13 residues. Trimming shortened V by 3 bases and J by 4 bases, and 9 bases separated the two germline ends. CDR3 residues: CASSFGGRETQYF. The CDR3, as DNA: TGTGCCAGCAGTTTCGGGGGGCGAGAGACCCAGTACTTC.

This clonotype was counted only a few times. The chain couples TRBV11-1 to TRBJ2-2; a possible D gene is TRBD1 (6 bases). This CDR3 spans 15 amino acids. CDR1 is SGHAT and CDR2 is FQDESV in the germline V gene (reference sequence). Trimming shortened V by 4 bases and J by 2 bases, and 11 bases separated the two germline ends. The CDR3 DNA is TGTGCCAGCAGCTCCCGACAGGATAACACCGGGGAGCTGTTTTTT. Translation gives CASSSRQDNTGELFF.

The chain is built from TRBV18 and TRBJ2-7; perhaps TRBD2 as D (6 bases). Germline lookup yields CDR1 KGHSH and CDR2 LQKENI. There are 13 residues in the CDR3. The germline V and J ends were trimmed by 5 bases and 5 bases, with 13 bases remaining between them. CDR3 sequence reads: CASSKVEGHEQYF. For the CDR3, the DNA is TGTGCCAGCTCAAAGGTGGAGGGACACGAGCAGTACTTC.

This clonotype was detected a few times. The V and J genes are TRBV7-9 and TRBJ1-1; no firm D call. Germline V gene sequence: CDR1 SEHNR, CDR2 FQNEAQ (reference sequence). V was shortened by 5 bases and J by 1 base, with 14 bases between the two germline ends. The CDR3 contains 15 residues. CDR3 nucleotides: TGTGCCAGCAGCATTACGTCGGAAGGGAACACTGAAGCTTTCTTT. As protein: CASSITSEGNTEAFF.